These 15 T cell receptor beta chains came from one sample sequenced in a study of blood T cells in healthy people across ages. Primed by a sample-barcoded 5' primer and a J-beta primer mix, a second PCR proceeded for 7 to 11 cycles. One entry per CDR3 protein results from TCRdb running MiXCR on the 5' RACE reads. The table shows hundreds of thousands of distinct CDR3 sequences, with 20% to 30% occurring only once. The sample was also reused in another study, on T cells of mothers and their children.

Sequencing used blood. Receptors originate from a boy under 18 in good health.

This chain links TRBV5-1 with TRBJ1-6, with D perhaps matching TRBD1 (5 bases). The CDR3 is 14 amino acids. CDR1 is SGHRS, CDR2 YFSETQ, per germline. V lost 8 bases and J lost 6, with 15 bases in between. The CDR3 loop is CASSSEGINSPLHF. Written as DNA, the CDR3 is TGCGCCAGTAGCAGCGAGGGGATTAATTCACCCCTCCACTTT.

The chain has TRBV29-1 and TRBJ2-5, with 9 positions matching TRBD1. The better agreement between TRBJ2-7 and the DNA end casts doubt on the J call. Germline CDR1 and CDR2: SQVTM and ANQGSEA. This CDR3 comprises 13 residues. The CDR3, as DNA: TGCAGCGTTGGGGGACAGGGACTGTACGAGCAGTACTTC. It yields the protein CSVGGQGLYEQYF.

The rearrangement uses TRBV28 and TRBJ1-5; TRBD1 aligns across 8 bases. Trimming took 7 bases from V and 2 from J; bases not matched to a gene: 4. This CDR3 comprises 14 residues. Germline V lookup: CDR1 MDHEN, CDR2 SYDVKM. The CDR3 protein is CASISGGGNQPQHF. The CDR3 DNA sequence: TGTGCCAGCATCTCAGGGGGCGGCAATCAGCCCCAGCATTTT.

A few counts support this clonotype. The chain has TRBV4-2 and TRBJ2-5; D call uncertain. Germline-derived CDR1 and CDR2 are LGHNA and YNFKEQ. The CDR3 sequence is 13 residues long. Trimming stripped 3 bases from V and 2 bases from J, with 7 bases between. This chain's CDR3 is CASSQLGQETQYF. The DNA for the CDR3 is TGTGCCAGCAGCCAGCTCGGTCAAGAGACCCAGTACTTC.

This clonotype was seen a single time. J is TRBJ1-1 and V is TRBV4-1; D might be TRBD1 (6 bases). Trimming left V 4 bases short and J 9 bases short, with 18 bases between. The CDR3 is 14 amino acids. The germline V gene has CDR1 MGHRA and CDR2 YSYEKL. The CDR3 loop reads CASSPGLDRWKAFF. CDR3 bases: TGCGCCAGCAGCCCGGGACTGGACAGATGGAAAGCTTTCTTT.

This clonotype was seen more than once but under ten times. The V call is TRBV10-3, the J call TRBJ1-5, with 9 nucleotides matching TRBD1. Germline V CDR1 and CDR2: ENHRY, SYGVKD. The CDR3 consists of 19 residues. Losses at the gene ends were 8 bases for V and 2 bases for J; bases not matched to a gene: 19. CDR3 nucleotide sequence: TGTGCCATCGCAACCCCGGGACAGGGAGATTTGATCGGCAATCAGCCCCAGCATTTT. This sequence encodes CAIATPGQGDLIGNQPQHF.

The rearrangement links TRBV6-1 to TRBJ2-3; D is perhaps TRBD2 (6 bases). The CDR3 consists of 14 residues. Per germline, CDR1 MNHNS and CDR2 SASEGT. Trimming shortened V by 11 bases and J by 4 bases, and 19 bases separated the two germline ends. The CDR3 loop is CAVRMAGTADTQYF. CDR3 in DNA: TGTGCCGTGCGGATGGCGGGAACAGCAGATACGCAGTATTTT.

V and J are TRBV7-2 and TRBJ2-1, with D possibly TRBD2 on 6 matching bases. Germline CDR1 SGHTA, CDR2 FQGNSA. The CDR3 runs 15 residues. V was clipped by 4 bases and J by 7 bases, with 17 bases between them. The CDR3 region has the DNA TGTGCCAGCAGCTCGGATGGGCGGGGACGAAATGAGCAGTTCTTC. Protein: CASSSDGRGRNEQFF.

The V gene is TRBV2, the J gene TRBJ1-2, with D perhaps matching TRBD1 (5 bases). The germline CDR1 and CDR2 sequences are SNHLY and FYNNEI. The CDR3 runs to 14 residues. Trimming removed 8 bases at V and 0 bases at J, with 13 bases between. DNA for the CDR3: TGTGCCAGCGACGGGACGGGAGCTAACTATGGCTACACCTTC. Protein product: CASDGTGANYGYTF.

This clonotype was counted a few times. The rearrangement uses TRBV5-1 and TRBJ2-2; D ambiguous. This CDR3 contains 12 residues. Between the trimmed V and J ends, which lost 5 bases and 2 bases, there was a span of 4 bases. Germline CDR1 is SGHRS and CDR2 is YFSETQ. CDR3 in DNA: TGCGCCAGCAGGGATAACACCGGGGAGCTGTTTTTT. It codes for CASRDNTGELFF.

This clonotype was detected once. J is TRBJ2-1 and V is TRBV19; 8 bases match TRBD1. V was pared by 3 bases and J by 7 bases, with 5 bases of the junction left unmatched. This CDR3 comprises 14 residues. Germline V lookup: CDR1 LNHDA, CDR2 SQIVND (reference sequence). For the CDR3, the DNA is TGTGCCAGTAGTATTCAGGGGGCAAAAAATGAGCAGTTCTTC. This gives the protein CASSIQGAKNEQFF. The complete variable domain, with remaining parts taken from reference TRBV19 and TRBJ2-1, reads DGGITQSPKYLFRKEGQNVTLSCEQNLNHDAMYWYRQDPGQGLRLIYYSQIVNDFQKGDIAEGYSVSREKKESFPLTVTSAQKNPTAFYLCASSIQGAKNEQFFGPGTRLTVL.

The table lists this clonotype with a few counts. CDR3 sequence reads: CASGYRETQYF. CDR3 DNA: TGTGCTAGTGGTTACCGAGAGACCCAGTACTTC. The gene calls are TRBV12-5 and TRBJ2-5, with D hard to call. This CDR3 contains 11 residues. V shed 4 bases and J shed 4 bases, with 4 bases lying between them. Germline assignment: CDR1 LGHNT and CDR2 FRNRAP.

This clonotype was seen only a few times. The rearrangement uses TRBV28 and TRBJ1-2, with unresolved D. CDR1 and CDR2 from the germline V gene are MDHEN and SYDVKM. The V end was cut by 1 base, the J end by 4 bases, with 13 bases between. This CDR3 comprises 15 residues. The CDR3 protein is CASSLLVGSGYGYTF. For the CDR3, the DNA is TGTGCCAGCAGTTTATTGGTGGGTTCCGGCTATGGCTACACCTTC.

CDR3 DNA: TGTGCCAGCAGCTTACCAGCGGGATTCACCGGGGAGCTGTTTTTT. Translating gives CASSLPAGFTGELFF. The V call is TRBV5-6, the J call TRBJ2-2; 7 bases line up with TRBD2. Germline CDR1 and CDR2: SGHDT and YYEEEE. The V segment lost 2 bases and the J segment 4 bases; nucleotides outside the gene matches: 5. The CDR3 consists of 15 residues.

The rearrangement uses TRBV20-1 and TRBJ2-1; 15 bases match TRBD2. The DNA end lines up better with TRBJ2-5; the J call may be wrong. Germline CDR1 reads DFQATT; CDR2 reads SNEGSKA (reference sequence). This CDR3 has 14 amino acids. The CDR3: CSATGLAGGETQYF. The CDR3 nucleotides are TGCAGTGCCACTGGACTAGCGGGAGGGGAGACCCAGTACTTC.